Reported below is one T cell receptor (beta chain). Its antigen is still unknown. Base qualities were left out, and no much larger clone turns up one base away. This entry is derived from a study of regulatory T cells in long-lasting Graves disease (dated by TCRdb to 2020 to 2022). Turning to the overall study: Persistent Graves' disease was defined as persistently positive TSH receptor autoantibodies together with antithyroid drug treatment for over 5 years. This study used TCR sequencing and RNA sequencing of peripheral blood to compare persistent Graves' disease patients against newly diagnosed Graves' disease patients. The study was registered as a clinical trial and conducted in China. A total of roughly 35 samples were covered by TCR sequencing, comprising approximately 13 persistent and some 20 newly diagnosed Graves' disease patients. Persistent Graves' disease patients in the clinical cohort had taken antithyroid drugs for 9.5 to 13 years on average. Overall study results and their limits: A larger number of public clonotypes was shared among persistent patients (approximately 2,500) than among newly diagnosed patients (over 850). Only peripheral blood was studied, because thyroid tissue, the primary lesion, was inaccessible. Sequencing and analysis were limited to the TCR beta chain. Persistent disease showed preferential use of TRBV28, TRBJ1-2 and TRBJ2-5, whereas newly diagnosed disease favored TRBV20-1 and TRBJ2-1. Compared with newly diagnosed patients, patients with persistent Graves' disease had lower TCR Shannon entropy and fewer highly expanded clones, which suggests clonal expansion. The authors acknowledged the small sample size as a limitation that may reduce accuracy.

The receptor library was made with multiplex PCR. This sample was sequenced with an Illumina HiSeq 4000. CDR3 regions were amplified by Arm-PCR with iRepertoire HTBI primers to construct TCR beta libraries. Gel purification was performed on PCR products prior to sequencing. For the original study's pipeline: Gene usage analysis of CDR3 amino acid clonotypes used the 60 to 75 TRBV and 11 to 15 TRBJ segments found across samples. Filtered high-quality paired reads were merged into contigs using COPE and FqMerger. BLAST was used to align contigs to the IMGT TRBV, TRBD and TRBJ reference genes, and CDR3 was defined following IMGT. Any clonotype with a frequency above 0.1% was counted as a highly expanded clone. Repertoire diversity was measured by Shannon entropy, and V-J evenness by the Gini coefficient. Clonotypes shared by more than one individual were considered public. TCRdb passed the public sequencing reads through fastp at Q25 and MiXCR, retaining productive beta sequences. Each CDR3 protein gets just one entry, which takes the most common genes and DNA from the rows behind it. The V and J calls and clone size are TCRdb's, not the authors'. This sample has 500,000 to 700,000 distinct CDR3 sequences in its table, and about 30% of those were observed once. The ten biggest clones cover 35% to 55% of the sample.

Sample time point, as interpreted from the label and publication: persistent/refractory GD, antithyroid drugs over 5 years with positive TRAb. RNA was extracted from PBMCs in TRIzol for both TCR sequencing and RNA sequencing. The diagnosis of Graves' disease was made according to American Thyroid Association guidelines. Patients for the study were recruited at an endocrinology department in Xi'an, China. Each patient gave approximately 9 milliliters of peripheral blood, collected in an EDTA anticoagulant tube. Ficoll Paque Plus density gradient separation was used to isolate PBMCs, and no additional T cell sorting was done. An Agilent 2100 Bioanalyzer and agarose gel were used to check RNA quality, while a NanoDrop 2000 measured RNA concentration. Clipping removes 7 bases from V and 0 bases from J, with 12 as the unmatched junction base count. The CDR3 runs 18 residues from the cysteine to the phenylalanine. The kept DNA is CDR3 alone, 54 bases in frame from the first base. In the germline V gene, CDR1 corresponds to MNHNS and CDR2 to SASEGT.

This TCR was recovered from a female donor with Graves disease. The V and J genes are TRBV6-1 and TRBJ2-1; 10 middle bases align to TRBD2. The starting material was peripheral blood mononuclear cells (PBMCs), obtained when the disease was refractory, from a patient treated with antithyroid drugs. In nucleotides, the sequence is TGTGCCAGCACCCAAACCTGGCTAGCGGGAGACTCCTACAATGAGCAGTTCTTC. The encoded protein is CASTQTWLAGDSYNEQFF.